This T cell receptor beta chain was recorded in a study of post-analysis software for immune sequencing data. Unique molecular identifiers had been added to the TCR beta cDNA libraries. The source material, 1 to 10 million T cells, gave rise to about 490,000 cDNA molecules. TCRdb analysed the PCR reads with MiXCR anew, one entry per CDR3 protein. The table lists about 180,000 distinct CDR3 sequences, about 30% of them singletons. Points from the study as a whole: For normalized Chao1 diversity, multiple sclerosis patients scored significantly lower than controls did. Roughly 5 TRBV segments, TRBV5-6, TRBV5-1 and TRBV20-1 among them, were found more frequent in patients than controls.

Germline CDR1 SGHRS, CDR2 YFSETQ. This CDR3 is 13 amino acids long. Trimming cost V 2 bases and J 4 bases, with 9 bases left between them. Comment on this clonotype: The antigen remains undetermined.

This TCR was recovered from a girl between 10 and 17 years old with multiple sclerosis. The chain joins TRBV5-1 to TRBJ1-1; D possibly corresponds to TRBD1 (5 bases). Sequenced material: blood. CDR3 sequence reads: CASSFQGSTEAFF. As DNA, the CDR3 is TGCGCCAGCAGCTTCCAGGGTAGCACTGAAGCTTTCTTT.